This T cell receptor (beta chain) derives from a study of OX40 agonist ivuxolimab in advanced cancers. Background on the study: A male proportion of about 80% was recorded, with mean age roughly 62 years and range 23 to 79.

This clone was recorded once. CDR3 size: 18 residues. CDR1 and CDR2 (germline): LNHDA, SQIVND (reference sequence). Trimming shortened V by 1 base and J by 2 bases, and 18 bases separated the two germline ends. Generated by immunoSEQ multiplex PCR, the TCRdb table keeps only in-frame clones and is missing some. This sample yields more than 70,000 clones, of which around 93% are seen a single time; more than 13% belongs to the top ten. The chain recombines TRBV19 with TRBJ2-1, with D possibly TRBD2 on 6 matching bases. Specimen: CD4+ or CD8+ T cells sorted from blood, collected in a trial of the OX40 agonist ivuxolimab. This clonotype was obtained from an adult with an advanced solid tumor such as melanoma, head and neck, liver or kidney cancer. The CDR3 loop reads CASSIASSSGPAYNEQFF. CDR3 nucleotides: TGTGCCAGTAGTATAGCCTCTTCAAGCGGGCCGGCCTACAATGAGCAGTTCTTC.